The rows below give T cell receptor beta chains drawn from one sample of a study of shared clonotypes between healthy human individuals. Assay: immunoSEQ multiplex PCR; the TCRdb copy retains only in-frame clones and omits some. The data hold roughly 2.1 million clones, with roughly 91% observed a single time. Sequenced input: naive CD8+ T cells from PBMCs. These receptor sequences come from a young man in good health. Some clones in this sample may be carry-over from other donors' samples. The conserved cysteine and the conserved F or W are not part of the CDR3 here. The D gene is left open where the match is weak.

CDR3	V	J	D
ASSSRDTPPAF	TRBV11-2	TRBJ1-1	.
ASSADSPPDTQY	TRBV11-2	TRBJ2-3	.
ASSLTGAEAF	TRBV5-4	TRBJ1-1	.
ASSPGQGNLGEQF	TRBV7-9	TRBJ2-1	TRBD1
ASSQDRGGGWSSYEQY	TRBV4-1	TRBJ2-7	.
ASSWGQGGYEQY	TRBV27	TRBJ2-7	.
ASRTGDYEQY	TRBV10-3	TRBJ2-7	TRBD1
ASSYSAGGSGGELF	TRBV6-5	TRBJ2-2	TRBD2
AISSGTPNYGYT	TRBV10-3	TRBJ1-2	.
ASSLKADQAGANVLT	TRBV7-9	TRBJ2-6	.
ASSEGTNNEQF	TRBV2	TRBJ2-1	.
ASSEGYRDSYYNEQF	TRBV10-1	TRBJ2-1	TRBD1
ASSFLAEGYEQY	TRBV19	TRBJ2-7	TRBD2
ASRSGLAGTEQY	TRBV27	TRBJ2-7	TRBD2
ASSWGQSYGYT	TRBV27	TRBJ1-2	.